The rows below give T cell receptor beta chains drawn from one sample of a study of T cell changes during pregnancy in multiple sclerosis. TCRdb's table, derived via immunoSEQ multiplex PCR, lists solely in-frame clones and lacks some. Among roughly 100,000 clones, roughly nine tenths were seen once, and the ten largest hold about 0.88%. The sequencing used peripheral blood, collected after pregnancy. The receptors stem from a female donor with multiple sclerosis, enrolled in a pregnancy study. CDR3s include the opening cysteine and the closing phenylalanine or tryptophan. D genes are given only for firm matches. Clone size, where shown, is once, few, many, or a class for clones that have expanded.

>TRBJ2-7|-|TRBD2|TRBV27
CASSLSPSGSYEQYF
TGTGCCAGCAGTTTATCACCTAGCGGGAGCTACGAGCAGTACTTC
>TRBJ1-2|once|TRBD1|TRBV10-3
CAISESGTGDRSYGYTF
TGTGCCATCAGTGAGTCTGGGACAGGGGACCGCTCCTATGGCTACACCTTC
>TRBJ1-4|-|TRBD1|TRBV7-2
CASSLALRGVEKLFF
TGTGCCAGCAGCTTAGCTCTCAGGGGGGTCGAAAAACTGTTTTTT
>TRBJ2-7|-|TRBD2|TRBV7-6
CASSPLPRGGYEQYF
TGTGCCAGCAGCCCCCTCCCTCGCGGGGGTTACGAGCAGTACTTC
>TRBJ2-1|-|-|TRBV19
CASSSQGKPGGEQFF
TGTGCCAGTAGTAGCCAGGGCAAGCCCGGGGGTGAGCAGTTCTTC
>TRBJ1-1|-|-|TRBV19
CASSDTVAGSLYEAFF
TGTGCCAGTAGTGACACCGTGGCAGGAAGCCTTTATGAAGCTTTCTTT
>TRBJ2-1|-|TRBD2|TRBV15
CATSRDLRGGLNEQFF
TGTGCCACCAGCAGAGATTTACGGGGGGGCCTGAATGAGCAGTTCTTC
>TRBJ1-2|-|-|TRBV15
CATSRGSTGNGYTF
TGTGCCACCAGCAGAGGATCCACCGGGAATGGCTACACCTTC
>TRBJ2-2|once|TRBD2|TRBV4-1
CASSQAGGSTGELFF
TGCGCCAGCAGCCAAGCGGGAGGAAGCACCGGGGAGCTGTTTTTT
>TRBJ2-2|-|-|TRBV5-4
CASSLENSYTGELFF
TGTGCCAGCAGCTTGGAAAACAGCTACACCGGGGAGCTGTTTTTT
>TRBJ1-6|-|-|TRBV30
CAWSWAGFGRALHF
TGTGCCTGGAGTTGGGCGGGGTTTGGCAGGGCCCTCCACTTT
>TRBJ1-4|-|-|TRBV28
CATRGQGLFF
TGTGCCACCCGGGGACAAGGTCTGTTTTTT
>TRBJ2-1|-|-|TRBV6-5
CASRQLGEQFF
TGTGCCAGCAGACAACTAGGTGAGCAGTTCTTC
>TRBJ2-4|-|-|TRBV10-3
CAISDTVKPPLAKNIQYF
TGTGCCATCAGTGACACAGTTAAACCCCCACTAGCCAAAAACATTCAGTACTTC
>TRBJ2-7|-|-|TRBV19
CASSQGTTHEQYF
TGTGCCAGTTCCCAGGGGACAACCCACGAGCAGTACTTC
>TRBJ1-3|-|-|TRBV4-1
CASSHRGGAGNTIYF
TGCGCCAGCAGCCACCGAGGGGGGGCGGGAAACACCATATATTTT
>TRBJ2-7|-|-|TRBV28
CASSLPSYYEQYF
TGTGCCAGCAGTTTGCCCTCTTACTACGAGCAGTACTTC
>TRBJ2-1|-|TRBD1|TRBV7-2
CASSWSGTGGTEQFF
TGTGCCAGCAGCTGGTCCGGGACAGGGGGTACTGAGCAGTTCTTC
>TRBJ2-7|-|TRBD2|TRBV27
CASRLAGRYEQYF
TGTGCCAGCAGGTTAGCGGGACGCTACGAGCAGTACTTC
>TRBJ2-2|-|-|TRBV4-1
CASSQEQSLSNTGELFF
TGCGCCAGCAGCCAAGAGCAGTCCCTCTCGAACACCGGGGAGCTGTTTTTT
>TRBJ1-5|-|TRBD1|TRBV5-3
CARTLYGARGAGQPQHF
TGTGCCAGAACCCTGTATGGGGCCAGGGGGGCAGGTCAGCCCCAGCATTTT
>TRBJ1-2|-|-|TRBV21-1
CASSKAVGDTYYGYTF
TGTGCCAGCAGCAAAGCCGTGGGGGACACCTACTATGGCTACACCTTC
>TRBJ2-1|-|-|TRBV14
CASTLDGVEQFF
TGTGCCAGCACCCTCGACGGGGTTGAGCAGTTCTTC
>TRBJ1-1|-|-|TRBV6-1
CASSEARGTEAFF
TGTGCCAGCAGTGAAGCAAGGGGTACTGAAGCTTTCTTT
>TRBJ2-7|-|TRBD1|TRBV5-1
CASSPDRVSYEQYF
TGCGCCAGCAGCCCCGACAGGGTCTCCTACGAGCAGTACTTC
>TRBJ2-2|-|TRBD2|TRBV4-3
CASSQVGRGGTGELFF
TGCGCCAGCAGCCAAGTGGGGCGGGGGGGCACCGGGGAGCTGTTTTTT
>TRBJ1-5|-|TRBD1|TRBV6-5
CASSYGQGAGQPQHF
TGTGCCAGCAGTTACGGGCAGGGGGCTGGTCAGCCCCAGCATTTT
>TRBJ2-1|-|-|TRBV15
CATSREGVGLGNEQFF
TGTGCCACCAGCAGAGAAGGGGTGGGCTTAGGGAATGAGCAGTTCTTC
>TRBJ1-2|-|-|TRBV7-8
CASSPASLANYGYTF
TGTGCCAGCAGCCCCGCCTCGTTAGCTAACTATGGCTACACCTTC
>TRBJ1-2|-|-|TRBV11-3
CASSLGGGGSYGYTF
TGTGCCAGCAGCTTAGGGGGAGGCGGAAGCTATGGCTACACCTTC
>TRBJ2-3|-|-|TRBV30
CAWSGQATDTQYF
TGTGCCTGGAGTGGACAGGCTACAGATACGCAGTATTTT
>TRBJ2-5|-|TRBD1|TRBV27
CASSFSGTEETQYF
TGTGCCAGCAGTTTCTCCGGGACAGAAGAGACCCAGTACTTC
>TRBJ1-4|-|-|TRBV7-9
CASSASQPMGEKLFF
TGTGCCAGCAGCGCCTCCCAGCCTATGGGCGAAAAACTGTTTTTT
>TRBJ1-1|-|-|TRBV28
CASTYHGGNTEAFF
TGTGCCAGCACCTACCACGGGGGGAACACTGAAGCTTTCTTT
>TRBJ2-5|-|TRBD2|TRBV5-6
CASSLWPSGGARETQYF
TGTGCCAGCAGCTTGTGGCCTAGCGGGGGGGCTAGGGAGACCCAGTACTTC
>TRBJ1-1|-|-|TRBV5-5
CASSLWAANTEAFF
TGTGCCAGCAGCTTGTGGGCAGCGAACACTGAAGCTTTCTTT